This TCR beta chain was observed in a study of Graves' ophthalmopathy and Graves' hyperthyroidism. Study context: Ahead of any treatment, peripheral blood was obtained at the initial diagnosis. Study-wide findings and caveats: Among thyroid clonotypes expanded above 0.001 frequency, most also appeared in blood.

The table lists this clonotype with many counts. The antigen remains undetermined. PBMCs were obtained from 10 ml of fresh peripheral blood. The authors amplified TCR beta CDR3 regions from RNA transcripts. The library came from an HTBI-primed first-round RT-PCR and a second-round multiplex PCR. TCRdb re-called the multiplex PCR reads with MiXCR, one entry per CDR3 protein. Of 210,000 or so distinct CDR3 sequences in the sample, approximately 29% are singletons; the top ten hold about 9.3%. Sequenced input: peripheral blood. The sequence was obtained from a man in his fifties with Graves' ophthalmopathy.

In nucleotides, the CDR3 is TGTGCCAGCAGCCCCAGACCCATGACAGGGTGGACGGAGACCCAGTACTTC. Amino acid sequence: CASSPRPMTGWTETQYF. The V call is TRBV14, the J call TRBJ2-5; the match to TRBD1 covers 7 bases. V was clipped by 4 bases and J by 5 bases; unmatched bases: 16. The CDR3 covers 17 residues. Germline-derived CDR1 and CDR2 are SGHDN and FVKESK.